The 16 T cell receptor beta chains in this list originate from one sample, sequenced in a study of early T cells in non-severe SARS-CoV-2 infection. TCRdb independently ran MiXCR on the 5' RACE reads; one entry per CDR3 protein. The repertoire consists of under 70,000 distinct CDR3 sequences, with around 12% occurring once and the leading ten covering 4.8%. The sequenced sample was whole blood. These receptors all come from an adult who was a healthcare worker with PCR-confirmed SARS-CoV-2 infection or an uninfected control (not recorded which).

The V gene is TRBV29-1, the J gene TRBJ2-3; D may be TRBD2 (5 bases). This CDR3 is 12 amino acids long. CDR1 and CDR2 (germline): SQVTM, ANQGSEA. V was trimmed by 0 bases and J by 8 bases, leaving 9 bases between them. CDR3 protein: CSVEEGEGTQYF. Written as DNA, the CDR3 is TGCAGCGTTGAAGAGGGAGAGGGTACGCAGTATTTT.

The chain recombines TRBV6-6 with TRBJ1-3; no clear D gene. Trimming stripped 7 bases from V and 4 bases from J, with 14 bases between. Germline CDR1 and CDR2: MNHNY and SVGAGI (reference sequence). CDR3 size: 14 residues. The DNA of the CDR3 is TGTGCCAGCACCAAAACTGGGGAGGGAAACACCATATATTTT. Protein sequence: CASTKTGEGNTIYF.

This clonotype was seen ten or more times. The chain joins TRBV10-3 to TRBJ2-3; 10 bases agree with TRBD2. This CDR3 spans 15 amino acids. Losses at the gene ends were 6 bases for V and 2 bases for J; bases not matched to a gene: 5. CDR1 is ENHRY and CDR2 is SYGVKD in the germline V gene. CDR3 sequence: CAIRAAGGPTDTQYF. In nucleotides, the CDR3 is TGTGCCATCAGGGCAGCGGGAGGGCCCACAGATACGCAGTATTTT.

The V call is TRBV21-1, the J call TRBJ2-2; the DNA was not used to check the table's D call, TRBD2. TRBV21-1 is noted as a pseudogene. This CDR3 is 18 amino acids long. CDR3 region: CASSARTGTSGGTGELFF. The CDR3 region has the DNA TGTGCCAGCAGCGCGAGGACCGGGACTAGCGGGGGGACAGGGGAGCTGTTTTTT.

This clonotype turned up a few times. This chain connects TRBV28 to TRBJ2-2, with no clear D. Germline CDR1 and CDR2: MDHEN and SYDVKM. The CDR3 spans 14 residues. V dropped 2 bases and J dropped 1 base, with 5 bases sitting between them. The CDR3 nucleotides are TGTGCCAGCAGTTTAGTGAAGAACACCGGGGAGCTGTTTTTT. Its translation: CASSLVKNTGELFF. The entire variable domain, with the rest obtained from reference TRBV28 and TRBJ2-2, is as follows: DVKVTQSSRYLVKRTGEKVFLECVQDMDHENMFWYRQDPGLGLRLIYFSYDVKMKEKGDIPEGYSVSREKKERFSLILESASTNQTSMYLCASSLVKNTGELFFGEGSRLTVL.

CDR3 nucleotides: TGCGCCAGCAGCCAAGATGGGCATACGCAGTATTTT. This codes for CASSQDGHTQYF. The rearrangement uses TRBV4-3 and TRBJ2-3; D unresolved. The ends were cut back, 0 bases at V and 7 bases at J, with 5 bases in the middle. Germline CDR1 and CDR2: LGHNA and YSLEER. CDR3 length: 12 residues.

This clonotype was found a few times. The genes are TRBV13 and TRBJ2-1, with D maybe TRBD2 (6 bases). This CDR3 is 16 amino acids long. The ends were cut back, 4 bases at V and 2 bases at J, with 15 bases in the middle. Germline V gene lookup returns CDR1 PRHDT and CDR2 FYEKMQ (reference sequence). The DNA for the CDR3 is TGTGCCAGCAGCTATCGTACGGGAGCCGCCTACAATGAGCAGTTCTTC. This translates into CASSYRTGAAYNEQFF.

The chain recombines TRBV5-8 with TRBJ2-7, with 14 bases that match TRBD2. Germline CDR1 reads SGHTS; CDR2 reads YDEGEE. The CDR3 sequence is 17 residues long. With V trimmed by 1 base and J by 5 bases, 8 bases remained unmatched. The CDR3 sequence: CASSLMWGTSGGHEQYF. Written as DNA, the CDR3 is TGTGCCAGCAGCTTGATGTGGGGGACTAGCGGGGGCCACGAGCAGTACTTC. The variable domain in full, completed from reference TRBV5-8 and TRBJ2-7, reads EAGVTQSPTHLIKTRGQQATLRCSPISGHTSVYWYQQALGLGLQFLLWYDEGEERNRGNFPPRFSGRQFPNYSSELNVNALELEDSALYLCASSLMWGTSGGHEQYFGPGTRLTVT.

V gene TRBV18 combines with J gene TRBJ2-7; 11 positions match TRBD1. This CDR3 contains 15 residues. Germline-derived CDR1 and CDR2 are KGHSH and LQKENI. V shed 2 bases and J 2 bases; nucleotides not matched to a gene: 2. This chain's CDR3 is CASSPAGQGAYEQYF. Written as DNA, the CDR3 is TGTGCCAGCTCACCAGCGGGACAGGGGGCCTACGAGCAGTACTTC.

This clonotype was observed a handful of times. This chain connects TRBV20-1 to TRBJ2-5; D is unclear. The CDR3 runs to 13 residues. The V end lost 5 bases, the J end lost 4 bases, and 14 bases lay between the germline ends. From germline, CDR1 is DFQATT and CDR2 SNEGSKA (reference sequence). This chain's CDR3 is CSAGVARRETQYF. The CDR3 region has the DNA TGCAGTGCTGGGGTGGCCAGGAGAGAGACCCAGTACTTC.

This sequence joins TRBV3-1 and TRBJ2-7; D is uncertain. Between the trimmed V and J ends, which lost 6 bases and 3 bases, there was a span of 12 bases. CDR1 is LGHDT and CDR2 is YNNKEL in the germline V gene (reference sequence). The CDR3 is 13 amino acids. The CDR3 region is CASSMNSYYEQYF. In DNA form, the CDR3 reads TGTGCCAGCAGTATGAACAGCTACTACGAGCAGTACTTC.

This clonotype was seen at least ten times. The V gene is TRBV6-1, the J gene TRBJ1-5; a possible D gene is TRBD1 (5 bases). The CDR3 is 13 amino acids. The germline V and J ends were trimmed by 6 bases and 6 bases, with 12 bases remaining between them. The germline CDR1 and CDR2 sequences are MNHNS and SASEGT. The CDR3: CASRGTDSQPQHF. Written as DNA, the CDR3 is TGTGCCAGCAGGGGGACCGACTCTCAGCCCCAGCATTTT.

This clonotype appeared many times. The rearrangement uses TRBV30 and TRBJ1-2; the D gene is possibly TRBD1 (5 bases). Between the trimmed V and J ends, which lost 8 bases and 4 bases, there was a span of 8 bases. Germline assignment: CDR1 GTSNPN and CDR2 SVGIG (reference sequence). The CDR3 is 10 residues long. The CDR3 reads CAEGTYGYTF. CDR3 sequence (DNA): TGTGCCGAGGGGACCTATGGCTACACCTTC.

This sequence joins TRBV10-2 and TRBJ2-2; no clear D. V was cut by 5 bases and J by 6 bases, with 16 bases left in between. This CDR3 region has 15 residues. The germline V gene has CDR1 WSHSY and CDR2 SAAADI. CDR3 residues: CASSPDLLVAGELFF. CDR3 in DNA: TGCGCCAGCAGTCCGGACCTGCTGGTCGCCGGGGAGCTGTTTTTT.

The genes are TRBV12-3 or TRBV12-4 and TRBJ1-4; 11 bases align to TRBD1. This CDR3 comprises 14 residues. Trimming at V came to 5 bases and at J to 5 bases, leaving 1 base not matched to a gene. CDR3 region: CASSRDRGNEKLFF. The CDR3, as DNA: TGTGCCAGCAGTCGGGACAGGGGGAATGAAAAACTGTTTTTT.

This clonotype was observed at least ten times. The CDR3 DNA is TGTGCCAGCAGTTACGGGGGGACCGACCAAGAGACCCAGTACTTC. Protein: CASSYGGTDQETQYF. V usage is TRBV6-5 and J usage is TRBJ2-5; a possible D gene is TRBD2 (6 bases). Germline V gives CDR1 MNHEY, CDR2 SVGAGI. With 2 bases removed from V and 0 bases from J, the gap between germline ends came to 10 bases. The length of the CDR3 is 15 residues.